This T cell receptor beta chain was sequenced in a study of identical twins. Through template switching, a universal primer site was introduced, and the cDNA contained unique molecular identifiers. In TCRdb, the 5' RACE reads were re-called with MiXCR into one record per CDR3 protein. In the table there are some 460,000 distinct CDR3 sequences, approximately 15% of which are singletons. Trimming removed 5 bases from V and 1 base from J, with 12 bases in between. The CDR3 is made up of 14 amino acids. The germline CDR1 and CDR2 sequences are DFQATT and SNEGSKA (reference sequence). Everyone who gave samples was a healthy Caucasian. Regarding the study as a whole: Fewer insertions marked abundant cord blood beta clonotypes; young adult naive trended weakly, memory not at all. One should note that invariant MAIT and iNKT cells could partly confound zero-insertion analyses.

About this clonotype itself: Its antigen is still unknown.

Another study also made use of these data, one on yellow fever vaccine responses in identical twins.

The receptor was isolated from a woman between 18 and 29 years old in good health. The sequenced sample consisted of CD4+ T cells sorted from blood. The rearrangement uses TRBV20-1 and TRBJ2-1; D remains ambiguous. The CDR3 here is CSAAADLSYNEQFF. CDR3 coding DNA: TGCAGTGCTGCAGCCGACTTATCCTACAATGAGCAGTTCTTC.